The T cell receptor beta chain described here comes from a study of T cell repertoires in cytomegalovirus infection. This clonotype was detected a few times. Germline trimming cut 0 bases from V and 2 bases from J; bases unmatched to any gene: 9. The germline gives CDR1 DFQATT, CDR2 SNEGSKA (reference sequence). The CDR3 is made up of 17 amino acids. TCRdb passed the reads through MiXCR, listing each CDR3 protein once. The repertoire has fewer than 350,000 distinct CDR3 sequences, over 7.5% of them found once; the top ten carry approximately 4.5%. The specimen sequenced was PBMCs. The receptor was isolated from a human donor in good health (CMV status not recorded). Some clones in this sample may be carry-over from other donors' samples. V usage is TRBV20-1 and J usage is TRBJ2-7, with 11 bases aligning to TRBD2. DNA of the CDR3: TGCAGTGCTAGAGACCTTGTTCCTAGCGGGGGGACCTACGAGCAGTACTTC. It yields the protein CSARDLVPSGGTYEQYF.